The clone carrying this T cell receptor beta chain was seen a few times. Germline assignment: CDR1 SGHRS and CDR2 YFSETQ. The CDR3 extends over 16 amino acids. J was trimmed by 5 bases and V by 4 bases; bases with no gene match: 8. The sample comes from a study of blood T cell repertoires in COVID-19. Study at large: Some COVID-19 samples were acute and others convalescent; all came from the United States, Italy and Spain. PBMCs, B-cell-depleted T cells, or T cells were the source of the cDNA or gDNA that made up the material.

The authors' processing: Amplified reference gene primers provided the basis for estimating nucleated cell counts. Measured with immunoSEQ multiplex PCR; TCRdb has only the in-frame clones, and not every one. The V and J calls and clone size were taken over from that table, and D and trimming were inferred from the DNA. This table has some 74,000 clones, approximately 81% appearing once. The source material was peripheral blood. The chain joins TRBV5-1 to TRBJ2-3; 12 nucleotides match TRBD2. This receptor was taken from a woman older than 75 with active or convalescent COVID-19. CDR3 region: CASSLLAGGQGDTQYF. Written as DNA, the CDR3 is TGCGCCAGCAGCCTCCTAGCGGGGGGGCAGGGAGATACGCAGTATTTT.